These T cell receptor beta chains were read from a single sample in a study of cytomegalovirus exposure and HLA in healthy donors. Assay: immunoSEQ multiplex PCR; the TCRdb copy retains only in-frame clones and omits some. This sample carries roughly 250,000 clones, around 87% of them seen once, and the ten largest clones take less than 0.4%. The source material was PBMCs. Receptors originate from a young woman in good health and CMV-seronegative. Both conserved end residues are part of each CDR3. The order of the fields is CDR3 length, J gene, V gene, CDR3 protein.

len: 14; j_gene: TRBJ1-2; v_gene: TRBV18; CDR3aa: CASSPRRGEGHYTF
len: 12; j_gene: TRBJ1-1; v_gene: TRBV29-1; CDR3aa: CSVETGVTEAFF
len: 16; j_gene: TRBJ1-3; v_gene: TRBV7-8; CDR3aa: CASSFEGGAAGNTIYF
len: 16; j_gene: TRBJ2-1; v_gene: TRBV5-1; CDR3aa: CASSLVRLAGDNEQFF
len: 13; j_gene: TRBJ1-1; v_gene: TRBV10-2; CDR3aa: CARRKEENTEAFF
len: 18; j_gene: TRBJ1-2; v_gene: TRBV7-9; CDR3aa: CASSLAIAGGRSNYGYTF
len: 15; j_gene: TRBJ1-2; v_gene: TRBV10-3; CDR3aa: CAISEPKTGYYGYTF
len: 14; j_gene: TRBJ2-7; v_gene: TRBV2; CDR3aa: CASITGDLSYEQYF
len: 15; j_gene: TRBJ2-7; v_gene: TRBV5-1; CDR3aa: CASSLWTSGVYEQYF
len: 12; j_gene: TRBJ1-1; v_gene: TRBV6-5; CDR3aa: CASRDRTSEAFF
len: 14; j_gene: TRBJ2-7; v_gene: TRBV18; CDR3aa: CASSPMTDSYEQYF
len: 14; j_gene: TRBJ2-3; v_gene: TRBV29-1; CDR3aa: CSVGLGGRTDTQYF
len: 15; j_gene: TRBJ1-1; v_gene: TRBV7-2; CDR3aa: CASSLEQGMNTEAFF
len: 17; j_gene: TRBJ2-1; v_gene: TRBV27; CDR3aa: CASSPLATVSSYNEQFF
len: 18; j_gene: TRBJ2-1; v_gene: TRBV6-4; CDR3aa: CASSDGTSQRGSYNEQFF
len: 15; j_gene: TRBJ1-5; v_gene: TRBV6-1; CDR3aa: CASSEADQPGQPQHF
len: 13; j_gene: TRBJ1-1; v_gene: TRBV5-1; CDR3aa: CASSLRQGTEAFF
len: 15; j_gene: TRBJ1-6; v_gene: TRBV4-1; CDR3aa: CASSQTQTGGSPLHF
len: 15; j_gene: TRBJ2-2; v_gene: TRBV19; CDR3aa: CASSRRGGDTGELFF
len: 15; j_gene: TRBJ2-1; v_gene: TRBV5-4; CDR3aa: CASSSGTTGYNEQFF
len: 15; j_gene: TRBJ2-1; v_gene: TRBV6-4; CDR3aa: CASIRRDRGMSEQFF
len: 13; j_gene: TRBJ1-2; v_gene: TRBV28; CDR3aa: CASSDQGDYGYTF
len: 15; j_gene: TRBJ2-2; v_gene: TRBV7-2; CDR3aa: CASSQRGGTSGELFF
len: 16; j_gene: TRBJ2-3; v_gene: TRBV9; CDR3aa: CASSAGLAGGPDTQYF
len: 13; j_gene: TRBJ2-7; v_gene: TRBV10-1; CDR3aa: CASRGTGSNEQYF
len: 14; j_gene: TRBJ2-1; v_gene: TRBV6-4; CDR3aa: CASSSGGAYNEQFF
len: 13; j_gene: TRBJ1-2; v_gene: TRBV30; CDR3aa: CAWSAGQNYGYTF
len: 16; j_gene: TRBJ2-3; v_gene: TRBV6-1; CDR3aa: CASSERAGGEADTQYF
len: 14; j_gene: TRBJ2-2; v_gene: TRBV11-3; CDR3aa: CASSLRGVTGELFF
len: 15; j_gene: TRBJ2-5; v_gene: TRBV7-9; CDR3aa: CASSRRDLSPETQYF
len: 17; j_gene: TRBJ1-3; v_gene: TRBV4-3; CDR3aa: CASSQVKEGFSGNTIYF
len: 12; j_gene: TRBJ1-2; v_gene: TRBV28; CDR3aa: CASRTGIYGYTF
len: 15; j_gene: TRBJ1-5; v_gene: TRBV6-1; CDR3aa: CASSEHQGGNQPQHF
len: 15; j_gene: TRBJ2-1; v_gene: TRBV6-6; CDR3aa: CASKGQVNSYNEQFF
len: 14; j_gene: TRBJ1-2; v_gene: TRBV2; CDR3aa: CASREQGARDGYTF
len: 15; j_gene: TRBJ2-5; v_gene: TRBV9; CDR3aa: CASSVLANTQETQYF
len: 15; j_gene: TRBJ2-1; v_gene: TRBV7-9; CDR3aa: CASTPLQAIDDEQFF
len: 14; j_gene: TRBJ1-2; v_gene: TRBV9; CDR3aa: CASSGPSGRDGYTF
len: 16; j_gene: TRBJ1-6; v_gene: TRBV7-2; CDR3aa: CASSLGRNRGGSPLHF
len: 15; j_gene: TRBJ2-1; v_gene: TRBV10-3; CDR3aa: CAISGRTGVDNEQFF
len: 14; j_gene: TRBJ2-1; v_gene: TRBV5-6; CDR3aa: CASITSGGTNEQFF
len: 13; j_gene: TRBJ1-2; v_gene: TRBV6-5; CDR3aa: CASSAGGGYGYTF
len: 14; j_gene: TRBJ2-2; v_gene: TRBV7-9; CDR3aa: CASKTGVATGELFF
len: 13; j_gene: TRBJ1-1; v_gene: TRBV11-2; CDR3aa: CASSQGLGTQAFF
len: 13; j_gene: TRBJ1-5; v_gene: TRBV2; CDR3aa: CASRGQDNQPQHF
len: 17; j_gene: TRBJ2-2; v_gene: TRBV4-1; CDR3aa: CASSQGLSGGYTGELFF
len: 13; j_gene: TRBJ2-1; v_gene: TRBV5-1; CDR3aa: CASSWQDYNEQFF
len: 11; j_gene: TRBJ2-7; v_gene: TRBV6-5; CDR3aa: CASSSLYEQYF
len: 16; j_gene: TRBJ2-7; v_gene: TRBV4-3; CDR3aa: CASSQEGTGISYEQYF
len: 15; j_gene: TRBJ2-5; v_gene: TRBV10-3; CDR3aa: CAISEAQGGQETQYF
len: 15; j_gene: TRBJ1-5; v_gene: TRBV15; CDR3aa: CATSDTGQGIQPQHF
len: 20; j_gene: TRBJ2-7; v_gene: TRBV5-1; CDR3aa: CASSSPGPKVTDTRHYEQYF
len: 16; j_gene: TRBJ1-5; v_gene: TRBV6-1; CDR3aa: CASSVLGAYSNQPQHF